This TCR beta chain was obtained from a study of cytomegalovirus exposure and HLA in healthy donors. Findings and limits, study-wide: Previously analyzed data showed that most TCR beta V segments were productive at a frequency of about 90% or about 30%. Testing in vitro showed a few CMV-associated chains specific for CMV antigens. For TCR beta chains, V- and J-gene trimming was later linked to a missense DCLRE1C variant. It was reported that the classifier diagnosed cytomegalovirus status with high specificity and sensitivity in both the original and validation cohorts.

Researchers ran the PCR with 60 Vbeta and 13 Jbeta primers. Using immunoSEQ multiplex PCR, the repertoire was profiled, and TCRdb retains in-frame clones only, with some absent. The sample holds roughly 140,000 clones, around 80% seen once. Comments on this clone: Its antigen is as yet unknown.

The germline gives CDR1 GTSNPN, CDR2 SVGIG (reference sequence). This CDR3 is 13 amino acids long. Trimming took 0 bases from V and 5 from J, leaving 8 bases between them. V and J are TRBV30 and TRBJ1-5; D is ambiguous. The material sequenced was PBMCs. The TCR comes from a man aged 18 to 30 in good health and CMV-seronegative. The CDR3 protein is CAWSVAGDQPQHF. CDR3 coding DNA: TGTGCCTGGAGTGTCGCCGGGGATCAGCCCCAGCATTTT.